The 20 T cell receptor beta chains presented below share a single source sample, sequenced in a study of vaccination and CD4 T cells after COVID-19. The Oncomine TCR Beta short-read assay was applied to DNA of cultured CD4+ T cells. MiXCR, applied by TCRdb to the PCR reads, yields one record per CDR3 protein. The sample holds 20,000 or so distinct CDR3 sequences, roughly 30% seen once. This sample's time point: late sampling 161 to 241 days after vaccination in three convalescent patients. Stated treatment: 10-day PBMC culture with coronavirus spike peptide pools or control peptides (ViraFEST assay). For these TCRs, the target antigens are not known. The sample was CD4+ T cells from blood, cultured in vitro, taken about 7 months after SARS-CoV-2 vaccination. All receptors derive from a human donor who had recovered from COVID-19.

This clonotype was found a few times. The chain is built from TRBV20-1 and TRBJ1-5; a weak D match, TRBD1 (5 bases). V lost 3 bases to trimming and J lost 4 bases, with 19 bases between them. Germline V gene data show CDR1 as DFQATT and CDR2 as SNEGSKA (reference sequence). CDR3 length: 16 amino acids. CDR3 in DNA: TGCAGTGCTAGGGATTCGGGGGGGACCTTTAATCAGCCCCAGCATTTT. This sequence encodes CSARDSGGTFNQPQHF.

This clonotype was seen only a few times. This chain connects TRBV7-9 to TRBJ2-1; 7 positions agree with TRBD2. The CDR3 has 16 amino acids. V lost 4 bases to trimming and J lost 0 bases; unmatched junction nucleotides: 6. Germline assignment: CDR1 SEHNR and CDR2 FQNEAQ (reference sequence). CDR3 in amino acids: CASSSSGTNSYNEQFF. The CDR3, as DNA: TGTGCCAGCAGCTCGAGCGGGACTAACTCCTACAATGAGCAGTTCTTC.

The rearrangement uses TRBV6-1 and TRBJ2-2, with 12 bases identical to TRBD2. This CDR3 region has 15 residues. Germline V CDR1 and CDR2: MNHNS, SASEGT. V shed 6 bases and J 7 bases; nucleotides not matched to a gene: 6. CDR3 sequence (DNA): TGTGCCAGCAGGACTAGCGGGAGAGAGGGCGGGGAGCTGTTTTTT. This codes for CASRTSGREGGELFF.

This rearrangement joins TRBV28 to TRBJ2-5; possibly TRBD1 for D (9 bases). Germline assignment: CDR1 MDHEN and CDR2 SYDVKM. Trimming removed 5 bases from V and 7 bases from J, with 20 bases in between. The CDR3 sequence is 15 residues long. In DNA form, the CDR3 reads TGTGCCAGCAGTCTACAGGGGGCGGCGGGGGGGACCCAGTACTTC. Translation: CASSLQGAAGGTQYF.

This chain joins TRBV7-2 and TRBJ2-7; 9 nucleotides match TRBD2. Trimming took 3 bases from V and 0 from J; bases not matched to a gene: 3. From germline, CDR1 is SGHTA and CDR2 FQGNSA. This CDR3 has 15 amino acids. The CDR3 DNA follows: TGTGCCAGCAGCTTGGAGACTAGCGGCTCCTACGAGCAGTACTTC. Amino acids: CASSLETSGSYEQYF.

The chain employs TRBV7-8 and TRBJ1-4; perhaps TRBD1 as D (5 bases). The CDR3 has 15 residues. Trimming shortened V by 1 base and J by 7 bases, and 13 bases separated the two germline ends. The germline V gene has CDR1 SGHVS and CDR2 FQNEAQ. Written as DNA, the CDR3 is TGTGCCAGCAGCTTAGTTGGGGGAGCGGGTGAAAAACTGTTTTTT. Translation: CASSLVGGAGEKLFF.

V gene TRBV7-2 combines with J gene TRBJ2-7; perhaps TRBD2 as D (6 bases). Germline CDR1 and CDR2: SGHTA and FQGNSA. Trimming took off 2 bases at V and 7 bases at J, with 12 bases between the two ends. The CDR3 covers 13 residues. In DNA form, the CDR3 reads TGTGCCAGCAGCTTAACGGGGGTGAGGGAGCAGTACTTC. Residues: CASSLTGVREQYF.

This clonotype was counted only a few times. The V call is TRBV7-2, the J call TRBJ2-3; 10 positions agree with TRBD1. The germline gives CDR1 SGHTA, CDR2 FQGNSA. This CDR3 is built from 15 residues. V dropped 5 bases and J dropped 4; count of bases not matched to a gene: 6. The CDR3 region is CASSTRTGGSDTQYF. CDR3 nucleotide sequence: TGTGCCAGCAGCACACGGACAGGGGGATCAGATACGCAGTATTTT. The full variable domain, in which reference TRBV7-2 and TRBJ2-3 provide the parts outside the CDR3, is GAGVSQSPSNKVTEKGKDVELRCDPISGHTALYWYRQSLGQGLEFLIYFQGNSAPDKSGLPSDRFSAERTGGSVSTLTIQRTQQEDSAVYLCASSTRTGGSDTQYFGPGTRLTVL.

This clonotype was observed a few times. The gene calls are TRBV20-1 and TRBJ1-2; 8 bases line up with TRBD1. This CDR3 region has 13 residues. Looked up from germline, CDR1 is DFQATT and CDR2 is SNEGSKA (reference sequence). Losses at the gene ends were 3 bases for V and 11 bases for J; bases not matched to a gene: 11. CDR3 amino acids: CSASLPGQGVYTF. The CDR3, as DNA: TGCAGTGCTAGTCTTCCTGGACAGGGAGTGTACACCTTC.

The V and J genes are TRBV6-1 and TRBJ1-2; D is possibly TRBD1 (6 bases). CDR3 length: 15 residues. V dropped 5 bases and J dropped 8 bases, with 21 bases sitting between them. CDR1 is MNHNS, CDR2 SASEGT, per germline. The DNA for the CDR3 is TGTGCCAGCAGTCCCCCAGGGGTACCCTCGATGGGCTACACCTTC. It codes for CASSPPGVPSMGYTF.

The chain is built from TRBV19 and TRBJ1-5, with D uncertain. Germline V CDR1 and CDR2: LNHDA, SQIVND (reference sequence). CDR3 length: 15 amino acids. V lost 1 base, J lost 2 bases, and 9 bases lay in between. CDR3 sequence reads: CASSIGRSGNQPQHF. DNA of the CDR3: TGTGCCAGTAGTATAGGCCGTAGTGGCAATCAGCCCCAGCATTTT.

This clonotype appeared a few times. The chain links TRBV6-1 to TRBJ2-7; 11 bases are shared with TRBD2. The CDR3 covers 15 residues. Germline CDR1 reads MNHNS; CDR2 reads SASEGT. With 7 bases clipped from V and 2 bases from J, the junction kept 7 bases outside the gene matches. CDR3 nucleotide sequence: TGTGCCAGCAATGCTCTAGCGGGAGGTCCCTACGAGCAGTACTTC. It specifies CASNALAGGPYEQYF.

The CDR3 DNA reads TGTGCCAGCAGCCAAGGGACAGGGGAGGGGAGTCAGCCCCAGCATTTT. Translated: CASSQGTGEGSQPQHF. The J gene is TRBJ1-5, the V gene TRBV4-2, with 9 bases identical to TRBD1. CDR1 and CDR2 (germline): LGHNA, YNFKEQ. This CDR3 spans 16 amino acids. V trimming: 1 base; J trimming: 6 bases; junction bases outside the gene matches: 7.

The sample holds one count of this clonotype. This sequence joins TRBV7-2 and TRBJ2-1; D is possibly TRBD2 (5 bases). This CDR3 has 15 amino acids. Per germline, CDR1 SGHTA and CDR2 FQGNSA. Trimming left V 1 base short and J 5 bases short, with 12 bases between. CDR3 DNA sequence: TGTGCCAGCAGCTTAGACCCTTCTAGCAACAATGAGCAGTTCTTC. Its protein product is CASSLDPSSNNEQFF. Full variable domain (missing parts from reference TRBV7-2 and TRBJ2-1): GAGVSQSPSNKVTEKGKDVELRCDPISGHTALYWYRQSLGQGLEFLIYFQGNSAPDKSGLPSDRFSAERTGGSVSTLTIQRTQQEDSAVYLCASSLDPSSNNEQFFGPGTRLTVL.

Notes on this clonotype: An end of the junction differs from the germline gene, which may be a read error. The chain uses TRBV28 and TRBJ1-1; D not resolved. Germline CDR1 reads MDHEN; CDR2 reads SYDVKM. The CDR3 totals 16 residues. The CDR3 loop reads CASRSGVGWMNTGAFF. DNA of the CDR3: TGTGCCAGCAGGTCTGGTGTGGGATGGATGAACACTGGAGCTTTCTTT.

The chain combines TRBV15 with TRBJ2-7, with D perhaps assigned TRBD1 or TRBD2 (5 bases each). The CDR3 runs to 14 residues. Germline V gene sequence: CDR1 LNHNV, CDR2 YYDKDF (reference sequence). The germline V and J ends were trimmed by 2 bases and 6 bases, with 14 bases remaining between them. The CDR3 region has the DNA TGTGCCACCAGCAGAACCTCAAATGGGGGCGAGCAGTACTTC. Amino acids: CATSRTSNGGEQYF. Drawing the rest from reference TRBV15 and TRBJ2-7, the complete variable domain is DAMVIQNPRYQVTQFGKPVTLSCSQTLNHNVMYWYQQKSSQAPKLLFHYYDKDFNNEADTPDNFQSRRPNTSFCFLDIRSPGLGDTAMYLCATSRTSNGGEQYFGPGTRLTVT.

The chain links TRBV6-1 to TRBJ2-1, with D perhaps TRBD1 (5 bases). This CDR3 is built from 14 residues. V was cut by 7 bases and J by 2 bases, with 12 bases left in between. The V gene's germline CDR1 is MNHNS and CDR2 SASEGT. DNA of the CDR3: TGTGCCAGCAAATCAGGGCAGGCCTACAATGAGCAGTTCTTC. It codes for CASKSGQAYNEQFF.

This chain joins TRBV7-9 and TRBJ1-1, with TRBD1 matching 8 bases. With 4 bases clipped from V and 5 bases from J, the junction kept 9 bases outside the gene matches. The V gene's germline CDR1 is SEHNR and CDR2 FQNEAQ (reference sequence). There are 15 residues in the CDR3. CDR3 coding DNA: TGTGCCAGCAGCTCCTTCCAGGGGGCATATACTGAAGCTTTCTTT. It specifies CASSSFQGAYTEAFF.

Concerning this clonotype: One end of the junction fails to match germline, which may point to a read error. The chain couples TRBV15 to TRBJ1-5, with 7 bases identical to TRBD1. The CDR3 has 16 residues. Germline V gene sequence: CDR1 LNHNV, CDR2 YYDKDF (reference sequence). Here the CDR3 DNA reads TGTGCCACCAGCAGAGATATTCGGGGGAGGGGACAGCCCCGGCATTTT. Its protein is CATSRDIRGRGQPRHF.

In this sample, this clonotype turned up a few times. The chain uses TRBV25-1 and TRBJ2-5, with 7 bases identical to TRBD1. The V gene end was trimmed by 8 bases and the J gene end by 2 bases; junction bases not matched to a gene: 5. The CDR3 has 13 amino acids. Per germline, CDR1 MGHDK and CDR2 SYGVNS. DNA of the CDR3: TGTGCCAGCGGGAGACAGGGACAAGAGACCCAGTACTTC. The encoded protein is CASGRQGQETQYF.